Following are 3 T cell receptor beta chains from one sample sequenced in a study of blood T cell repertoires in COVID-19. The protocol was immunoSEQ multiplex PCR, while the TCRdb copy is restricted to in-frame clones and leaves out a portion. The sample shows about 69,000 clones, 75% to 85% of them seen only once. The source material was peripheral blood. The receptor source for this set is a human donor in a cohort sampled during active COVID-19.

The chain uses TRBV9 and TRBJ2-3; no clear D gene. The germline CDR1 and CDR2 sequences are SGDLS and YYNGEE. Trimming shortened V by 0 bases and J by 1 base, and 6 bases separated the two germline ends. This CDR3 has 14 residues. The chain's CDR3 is CASSVEQRTDTQYF. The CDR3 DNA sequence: TGTGCCAGCAGCGTAGAACAGCGCACAGATACGCAGTATTTT.

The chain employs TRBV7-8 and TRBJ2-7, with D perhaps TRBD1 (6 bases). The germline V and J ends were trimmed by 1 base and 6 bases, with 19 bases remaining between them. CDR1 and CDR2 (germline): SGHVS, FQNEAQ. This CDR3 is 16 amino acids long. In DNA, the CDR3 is TGTGCCAGCAGCTTAGGGGGGCCAGGGATGGGCCCCGAGCAGTACTTC. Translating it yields CASSLGGPGMGPEQYF.

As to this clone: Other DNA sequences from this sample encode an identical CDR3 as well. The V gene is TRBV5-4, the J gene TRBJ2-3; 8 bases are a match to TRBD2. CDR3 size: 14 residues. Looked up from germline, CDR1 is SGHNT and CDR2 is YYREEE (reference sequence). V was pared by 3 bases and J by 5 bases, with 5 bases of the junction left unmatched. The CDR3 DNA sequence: TGTGCCAGCAGCTCTGAGCGGGAGAGAGATACGCAGTATTTT. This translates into CASSSERERDTQYF.